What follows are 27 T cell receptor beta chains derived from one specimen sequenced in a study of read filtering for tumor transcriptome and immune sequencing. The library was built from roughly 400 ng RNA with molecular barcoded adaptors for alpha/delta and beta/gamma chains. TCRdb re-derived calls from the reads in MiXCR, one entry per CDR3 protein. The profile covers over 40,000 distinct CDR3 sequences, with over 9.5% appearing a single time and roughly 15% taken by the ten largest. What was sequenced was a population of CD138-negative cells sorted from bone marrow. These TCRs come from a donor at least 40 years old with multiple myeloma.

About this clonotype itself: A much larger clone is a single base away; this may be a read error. For the CDR3, the DNA is TGTGCCAGCAGAAAAAGCAAACAGCCCCAGCATTTT. As protein: CASRKSKQPQHF. This sequence joins TRBV28 and TRBJ1-5; D uncertain. The CDR3 has 12 amino acids. Germline V lookup: CDR1 MDHEN, CDR2 SYDVKM.

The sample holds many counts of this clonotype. The CDR3 DNA sequence: TGTGCCAGCAGCTTTGGACCCGGACAGAACTACGAGCAGTACTTC. Its protein is CASSFGPGQNYEQYF. The rearrangement uses TRBV11-2 and TRBJ2-7; a possible D gene is TRBD1 (6 bases). Trimming cost V 3 bases and J 3 bases, with 15 bases left between them. Looked up from germline, CDR1 is SGHAT and CDR2 is FQNNGV. The CDR3 spans 15 residues. Full variable domain (remainder filled in from reference TRBV11-2 and TRBJ2-7): EAGVAQSPRYKIIEKRQSVAFWCNPISGHATLYWYQQILGQGPKLLIQFQNNGVVDDSQLPKDRFSAERLKGVDSTLKIQPAKLEDSAVYLCASSFGPGQNYEQYFGPGTRLTVT.

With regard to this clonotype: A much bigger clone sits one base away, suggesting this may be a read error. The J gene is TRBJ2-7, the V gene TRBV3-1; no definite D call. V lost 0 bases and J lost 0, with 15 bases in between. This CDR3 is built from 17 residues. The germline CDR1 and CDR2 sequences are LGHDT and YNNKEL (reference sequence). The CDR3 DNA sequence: TGTGCCAGCAGCCAAGATACTGGTGCAGCAAGCTCCTACGAGCAGTACTTC. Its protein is CASSQDTGAASSYEQYF.

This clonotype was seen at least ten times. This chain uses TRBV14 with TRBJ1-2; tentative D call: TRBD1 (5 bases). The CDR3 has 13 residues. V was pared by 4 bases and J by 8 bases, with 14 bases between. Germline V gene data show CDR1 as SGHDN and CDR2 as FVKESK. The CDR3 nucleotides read TGTGCCAGCAGCCCTTATGGGGACTTCGGCTACACCTTC. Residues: CASSPYGDFGYTF.

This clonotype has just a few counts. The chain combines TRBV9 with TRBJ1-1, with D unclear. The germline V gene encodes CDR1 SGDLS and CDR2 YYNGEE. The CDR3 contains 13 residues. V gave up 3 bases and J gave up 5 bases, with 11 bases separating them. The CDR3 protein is CASSGNKETEAFF. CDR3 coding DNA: TGTGCCAGCAGCGGAAACAAGGAGACTGAAGCTTTCTTT.

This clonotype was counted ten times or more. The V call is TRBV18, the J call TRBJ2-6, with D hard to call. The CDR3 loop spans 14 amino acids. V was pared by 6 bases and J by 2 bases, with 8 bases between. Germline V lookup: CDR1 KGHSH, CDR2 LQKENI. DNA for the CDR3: TGTGCCAGCTCCCCGGCGCCTGGGGCCAACGTCCTGACTTTC. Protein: CASSPAPGANVLTF.

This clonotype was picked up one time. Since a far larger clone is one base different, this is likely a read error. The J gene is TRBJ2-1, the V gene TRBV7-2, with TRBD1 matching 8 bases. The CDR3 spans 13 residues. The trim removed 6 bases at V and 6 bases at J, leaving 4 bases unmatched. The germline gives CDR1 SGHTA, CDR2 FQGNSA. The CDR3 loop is CASRRGQANEQFF. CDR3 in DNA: TGTGCCAGCAGGAGGGGACAGGCCAATGAGCAGTTCTTC.

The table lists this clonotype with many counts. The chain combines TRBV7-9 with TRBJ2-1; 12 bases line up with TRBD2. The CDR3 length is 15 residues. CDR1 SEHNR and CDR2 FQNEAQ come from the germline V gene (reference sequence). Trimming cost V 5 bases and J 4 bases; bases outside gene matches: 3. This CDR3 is CASSEGLAGYNEQFF. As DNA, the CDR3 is TGTGCCAGCAGCGAGGGACTAGCGGGTTACAATGAGCAGTTCTTC.

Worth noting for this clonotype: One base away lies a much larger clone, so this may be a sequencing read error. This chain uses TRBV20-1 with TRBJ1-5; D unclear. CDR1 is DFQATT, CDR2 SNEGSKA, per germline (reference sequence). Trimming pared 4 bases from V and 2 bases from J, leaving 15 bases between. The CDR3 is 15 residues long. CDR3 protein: CSATGEGGGNQPQHF. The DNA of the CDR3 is TGCAGTGCTACCGGGGAGGGCGGAGGCAATCAGCCCCAGCATTTT.

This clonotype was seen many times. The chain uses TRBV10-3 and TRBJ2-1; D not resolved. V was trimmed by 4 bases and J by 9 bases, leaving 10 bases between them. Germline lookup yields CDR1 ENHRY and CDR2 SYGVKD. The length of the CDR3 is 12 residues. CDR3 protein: CAISGKSPEQFF. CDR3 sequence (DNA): TGTGCCATCAGTGGTAAAAGCCCTGAGCAGTTCTTC.

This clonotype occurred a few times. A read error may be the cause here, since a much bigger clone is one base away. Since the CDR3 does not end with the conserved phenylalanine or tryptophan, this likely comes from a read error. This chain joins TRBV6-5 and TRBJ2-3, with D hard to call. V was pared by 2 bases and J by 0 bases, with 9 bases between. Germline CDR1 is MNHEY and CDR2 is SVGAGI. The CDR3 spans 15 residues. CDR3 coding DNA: TGTGCCAGCAGTTACATCAGTACAAGCACAGATACGCAGTATCTT. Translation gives CASSYISTSTDTQYL.

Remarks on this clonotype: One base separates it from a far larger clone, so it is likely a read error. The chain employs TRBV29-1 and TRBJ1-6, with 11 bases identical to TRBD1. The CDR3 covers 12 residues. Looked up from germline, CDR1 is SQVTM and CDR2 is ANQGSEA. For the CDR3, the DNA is TGCAGCGTCTCCGGACAGGGGGCTGAAACTTTCTTT. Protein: CSVSGQGAETFF.

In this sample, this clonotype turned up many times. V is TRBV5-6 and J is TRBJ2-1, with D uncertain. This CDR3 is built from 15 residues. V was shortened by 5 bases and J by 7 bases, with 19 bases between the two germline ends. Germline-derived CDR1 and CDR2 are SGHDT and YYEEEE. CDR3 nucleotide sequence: TGTGCCAGCAGAGTGGAAGACCCAGATCGGAATGAGCAGTTCTTC. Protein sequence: CASRVEDPDRNEQFF.

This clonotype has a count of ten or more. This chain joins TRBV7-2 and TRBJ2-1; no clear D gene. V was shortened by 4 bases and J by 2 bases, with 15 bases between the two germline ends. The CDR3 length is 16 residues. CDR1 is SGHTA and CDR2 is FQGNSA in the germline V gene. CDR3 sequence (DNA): TGTGCCAGCAGCTCTTCTTTAGCTAGACCCTACAATGAGCAGTTCTTC. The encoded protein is CASSSSLARPYNEQFF. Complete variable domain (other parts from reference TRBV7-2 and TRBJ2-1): GAGVSQSPSNKVTEKGKDVELRCDPISGHTALYWYRQSLGQGLEFLIYFQGNSAPDKSGLPSDRFSAERTGGSVSTLTIQRTQQEDSAVYLCASSSSLARPYNEQFFGPGTRLTVL.

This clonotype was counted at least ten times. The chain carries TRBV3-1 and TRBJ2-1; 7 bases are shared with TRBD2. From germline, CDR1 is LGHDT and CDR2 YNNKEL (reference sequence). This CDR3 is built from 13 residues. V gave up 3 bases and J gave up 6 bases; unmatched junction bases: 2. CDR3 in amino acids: CASSQRLANEQFF. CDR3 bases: TGTGCCAGCAGCCAGCGACTAGCCAATGAGCAGTTCTTC.

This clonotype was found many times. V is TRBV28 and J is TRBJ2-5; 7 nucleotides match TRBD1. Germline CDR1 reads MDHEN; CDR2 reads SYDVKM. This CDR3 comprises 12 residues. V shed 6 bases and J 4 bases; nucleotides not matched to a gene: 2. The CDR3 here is CASRGTAETQYF. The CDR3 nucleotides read TGTGCCAGCAGGGGGACAGCAGAGACCCAGTACTTC. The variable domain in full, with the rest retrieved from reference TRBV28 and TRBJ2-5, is DVKVTQSSRYLVKRTGEKVFLECVQDMDHENMFWYRQDPGLGLRLIYFSYDVKMKEKGDIPEGYSVSREKKERFSLILESASTNQTSMYLCASRGTAETQYFGPGTRLLVL.

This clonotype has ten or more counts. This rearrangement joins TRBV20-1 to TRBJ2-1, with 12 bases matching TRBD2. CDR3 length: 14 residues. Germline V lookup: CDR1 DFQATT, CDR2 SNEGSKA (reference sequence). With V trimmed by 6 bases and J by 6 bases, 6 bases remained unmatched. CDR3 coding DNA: TGCAGTGCGACGCTAGCGGGAGGGCCCAATGAGCAGTTCTTC. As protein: CSATLAGGPNEQFF.

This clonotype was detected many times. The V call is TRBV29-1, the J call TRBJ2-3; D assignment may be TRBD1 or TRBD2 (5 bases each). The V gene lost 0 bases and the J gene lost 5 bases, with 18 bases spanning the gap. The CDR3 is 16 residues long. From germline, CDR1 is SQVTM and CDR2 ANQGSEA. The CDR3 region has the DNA TGCAGCGTTGAAGATCGGCGCGGCAAGGGGAGAGATACGCAGTATTTT. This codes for CSVEDRRGKGRDTQYF.

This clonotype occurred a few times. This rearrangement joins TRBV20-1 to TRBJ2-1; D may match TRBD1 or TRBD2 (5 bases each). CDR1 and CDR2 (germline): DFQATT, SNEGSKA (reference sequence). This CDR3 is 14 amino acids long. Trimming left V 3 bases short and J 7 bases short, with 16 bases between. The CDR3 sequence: CSASRDARGNEQFF. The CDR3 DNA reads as TGCAGTGCTAGTAGGGACGCCCGAGGGAATGAGCAGTTCTTC.

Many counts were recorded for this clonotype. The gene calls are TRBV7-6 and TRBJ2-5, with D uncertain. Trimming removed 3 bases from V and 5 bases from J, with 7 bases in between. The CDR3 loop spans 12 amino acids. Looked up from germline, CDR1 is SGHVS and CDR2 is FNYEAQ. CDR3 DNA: TGTGCCAGCAGCTTGGGTACGGAGACCCAGTACTTC. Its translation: CASSLGTETQYF.

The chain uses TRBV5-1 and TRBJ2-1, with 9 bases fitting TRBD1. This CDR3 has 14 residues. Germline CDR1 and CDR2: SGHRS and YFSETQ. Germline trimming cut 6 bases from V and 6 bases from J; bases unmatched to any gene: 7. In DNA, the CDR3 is TGCGCCAGCATTGGGTTGACAGGGGGCAATGAGCAGTTCTTC. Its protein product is CASIGLTGGNEQFF. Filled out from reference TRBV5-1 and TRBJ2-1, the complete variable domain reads KAGVTQTPRYLIKTRGQQVTLSCSPISGHRSVSWYQQTPGQGLQFLFEYFSETQRNKGNFPGRFSGRQFSNSRSEMNVSTLELGDSALYLCASIGLTGGNEQFFGPGTRLTVL.

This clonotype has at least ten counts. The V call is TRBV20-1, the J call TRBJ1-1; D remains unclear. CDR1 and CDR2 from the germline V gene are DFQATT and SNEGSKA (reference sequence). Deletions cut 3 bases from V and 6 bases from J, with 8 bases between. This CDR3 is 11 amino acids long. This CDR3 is CSARGRAEAFF. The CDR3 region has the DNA TGCAGTGCTAGGGGTAGAGCTGAAGCTTTCTTT.

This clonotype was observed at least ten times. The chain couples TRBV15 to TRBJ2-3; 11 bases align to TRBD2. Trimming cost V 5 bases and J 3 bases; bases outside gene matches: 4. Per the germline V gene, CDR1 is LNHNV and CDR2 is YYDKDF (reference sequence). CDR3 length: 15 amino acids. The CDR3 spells CATSARLAGTDTQYF. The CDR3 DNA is TGTGCCACCAGCGCCCGACTAGCGGGAACAGATACGCAGTATTTT.

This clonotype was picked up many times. This CDR3 reads CSVETAADTQYF. Here the CDR3 DNA reads TGCAGCGTTGAGACGGCTGCAGATACGCAGTATTTT. The chain has TRBV29-1 and TRBJ2-3; D unresolved. The V and J ends lost 3 bases and 4 bases respectively, with 8 bases between them. This CDR3 is built from 12 residues. Germline loops: CDR1 SQVTM, CDR2 ANQGSEA.

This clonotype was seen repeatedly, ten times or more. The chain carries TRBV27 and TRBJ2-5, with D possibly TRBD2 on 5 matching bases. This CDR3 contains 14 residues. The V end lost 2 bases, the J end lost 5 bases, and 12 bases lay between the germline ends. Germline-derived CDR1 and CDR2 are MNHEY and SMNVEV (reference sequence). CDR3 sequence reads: CASSLMGSGETQYF. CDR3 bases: TGTGCCAGCAGTTTAATGGGAAGCGGCGAGACCCAGTACTTC.

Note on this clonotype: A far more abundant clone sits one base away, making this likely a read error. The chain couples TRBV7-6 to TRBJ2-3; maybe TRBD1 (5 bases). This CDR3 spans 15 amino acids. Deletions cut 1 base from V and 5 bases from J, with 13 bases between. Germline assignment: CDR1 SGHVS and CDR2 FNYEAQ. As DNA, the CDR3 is TGTGCCAGCAGCTTAGGTCCAGGGCGTATAGATACGCAGTATTTT. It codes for CASSLGPGRIDTQYF.

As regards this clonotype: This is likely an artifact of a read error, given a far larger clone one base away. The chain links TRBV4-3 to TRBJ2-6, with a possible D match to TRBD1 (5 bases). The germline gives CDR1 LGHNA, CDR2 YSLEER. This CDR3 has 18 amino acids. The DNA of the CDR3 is TGCGCCAGCAGTCAAGAACAGGCCAGCTACTCTGGGGCCAACGTCCTGACTTTC. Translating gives CASSQEQASYSGANVLTF.